The 20 T cell receptor beta chains reported below all come from one sample, sequenced in a study of blood T cell repertoires in COVID-19. Assay: immunoSEQ multiplex PCR; the TCRdb copy retains only in-frame clones and omits some. The repertoire holds roughly 250,000 clones, with around nine tenths as singletons. The sample consisted of peripheral blood. The receptor source for this set is a woman in her forties who had recovered from COVID-19.

The V and J genes are TRBV11-3 and TRBJ2-5, with D possibly TRBD1 on 5 matching bases. Germline lookup yields CDR1 SGHNT and CDR2 YENEEA. The V end lost 2 bases, the J end lost 3 bases, and 16 bases lay between the germline ends. The length of the CDR3 is 16 residues. The DNA of the CDR3 is TGTGCCAGCAGCTTATCGGGCAGGGATCTTAAAGAGACCCAGTACTTC. This gives the protein CASSLSGRDLKETQYF. Supplemented by reference TRBV11-3 and TRBJ2-5, the full variable domain reads EAGVVQSPRYKIIEKKQPVAFWCNPISGHNTLYWYLQNLGQGPELLIRYENEEAVDDSQLPKDRFSAERLKGVDSTLKIQPAELGDSAVYLCASSLSGRDLKETQYFGPGTRLLVL.

The chain is built from TRBV9 and TRBJ1-3; 8 positions agree with TRBD1. V shed 3 bases and J 6 bases; nucleotides not matched to a gene: 8. The CDR3 totals 15 residues. CDR1 is SGDLS and CDR2 is YYNGEE in the germline V gene. CDR3 bases: TGTGCCAGCAGCGCCGGACAGGGCCAACCAAACACCATATATTTT. Translation: CASSAGQGQPNTIYF.

The V call is TRBV11-2, the J call TRBJ2-3; 10 nucleotides align to TRBD1. J gave up 3 bases and V 5 bases, and 8 bases lay outside the gene matches. Looked up from germline, CDR1 is SGHAT and CDR2 is FQNNGV. This CDR3 has 16 residues. The CDR3 DNA follows: TGTGCCAGCAGCCTAGGACAGGGGGTAAATACAGATACGCAGTATTTT. It translates to CASSLGQGVNTDTQYF.

V and J are TRBV7-2 and TRBJ1-2, with TRBD1 matching over 10 bases. Germline assignment: CDR1 SGHTA and CDR2 FQGNSA. J lost 4 bases, V lost 7 bases, and 15 bases had no gene match. This CDR3 region has 17 residues. The CDR3 nucleotides are TGTGCCAGCATCCTGACCGCCGGGACAGGGGATAGCTATGGCTACACCTTC. As protein: CASILTAGTGDSYGYTF. Using reference TRBV7-2 and TRBJ1-2 for the parts outside the CDR3, the full variable domain is GAGVSQSPSNKVTEKGKDVELRCDPISGHTALYWYRQSLGQGLEFLIYFQGNSAPDKSGLPSDRFSAERTGGSVSTLTIQRTQQEDSAVYLCASILTAGTGDSYGYTFGSGTRLTVV.

V gene TRBV27 combines with J gene TRBJ1-1; D possibly corresponds to TRBD1 (5 bases). The CDR3 is 13 residues long. Germline CDR1 is MNHEY and CDR2 is SMNVEV (reference sequence). V was trimmed by 8 bases and J by 3 bases, leaving 13 bases between them. The CDR3 loop reads CASGKTGYTEAFF. For the CDR3, the DNA is TGTGCCAGCGGAAAAACAGGATACACTGAAGCTTTCTTT.

This chain links TRBV7-2 with TRBJ1-6, with 9 bases identical to TRBD1. V was clipped by 5 bases and J by 17 bases; unmatched bases: 13. This CDR3 has 14 residues. Germline lookup yields CDR1 SGHTA and CDR2 FQGNSA. CDR3 sequence: CASSRGTGSNAIHF. CDR3 nucleotides: TGTGCCAGCAGCCGCGGGACAGGGTCCAATGCCATCCACTTT.

V and J are TRBV4-2 and TRBJ2-1; 13 bases fit TRBD2. The ends lost 4 bases at V and 4 bases at J; junction bases unmatched: 10. The germline CDR1 and CDR2 sequences are LGHNA and YNFKEQ. This CDR3 is built from 18 residues. DNA for the CDR3: TGTGCCAGCAGCCCACCTCCCTCGGGACTAGCGGGATACAATGAGCAGTTCTTC. It codes for CASSPPPSGLAGYNEQFF.

The chain joins TRBV7-3 to TRBJ2-3; D may be TRBD2 (6 bases). The CDR3 is 15 amino acids. V was shortened by 5 bases and J by 4 bases, with 16 bases between the two germline ends. Germline V gives CDR1 SGHTA, CDR2 FQGTGA. CDR3 nucleotides: TGTGCCAGCAGCCTCACGTCTAGCGAGGCAGATACGCAGTATTTT. It encodes CASSLTSSEADTQYF.

The rearrangement uses TRBV9 and TRBJ2-6; the D gene is possibly TRBD2 (5 bases). Trimming removed 4 bases from V and 0 bases from J, with 14 bases in between. The CDR3 has 17 residues. CDR1 and CDR2 from the germline V gene are SGDLS and YYNGEE. CDR3 sequence reads: CASSFIGSSSGANVLTF. CDR3 bases: TGTGCCAGCAGCTTCATTGGGAGCTCCTCTGGGGCCAACGTCCTGACTTTC.

The chain uses TRBV11-3 and TRBJ2-5, with D unresolved. V was cut by 5 bases and J by 4 bases, with 14 bases left in between. The V gene's germline CDR1 is SGHNT and CDR2 YENEEA. The CDR3 has 14 residues. The CDR3 DNA sequence: TGTGCCAGCAGCACCAGGTCAGGATCAGAGACCCAGTACTTC. Its translation is CASSTRSGSETQYF.

The V call is TRBV7-2, the J call TRBJ2-5; tentatively, D is TRBD2 (5 bases). Germline-derived CDR1 and CDR2 are SGHTA and FQGNSA. The CDR3 runs 12 residues. The V and J ends lost 4 bases and 6 bases respectively, with 9 bases between them. CDR3 DNA sequence: TGTGCCAGCAGCTCCCTAGCCCAGACCCAGTACTTC. Protein product: CASSSLAQTQYF.

CDR3 protein: CASSQDSSGREQYF. The CDR3 DNA reads TGTGCCAGCAGCCAAGACTCTAGCGGGAGAGAGCAGTACTTC. This rearrangement joins TRBV3-1 (or the pseudogene TRBV3-2) to TRBJ2-7; 10 bases align to TRBD2. The V segment lost 0 bases and the J segment 7 bases; nucleotides outside the gene matches: 3. CDR1 and CDR2 from the germline V gene are LGHDT and YNNKEL (reference sequence). The CDR3 length is 14 residues.

The chain uses TRBV18 and TRBJ2-1; 7 bases line up with TRBD2. The V segment lost 3 bases and the J segment 2 bases; nucleotides outside the gene matches: 4. Germline CDR1 KGHSH, CDR2 LQKENI. The CDR3 loop spans 15 amino acids. The DNA of the CDR3 is TGTGCCAGCTCACCCCCCGGGGGGACCTACAATGAGCAGTTCTTC. This codes for CASSPPGGTYNEQFF.

The chain recombines TRBV5-6 with TRBJ1-2, with 8 bases lining up with TRBD1. Trimming removed 4 bases from V and 4 bases from J; junction bases left unmatched: 12. This CDR3 has 16 amino acids. Germline CDR1 is SGHDT and CDR2 is YYEEEE. In DNA form, the CDR3 reads TGTGCCAGCAGCCTCCAGGGCAGGGGGCGCAGCTATGGCTACACCTTC. It encodes CASSLQGRGRSYGYTF.

This sequence joins TRBV28 and TRBJ2-7, with TRBD1 as a possible D gene (5 bases). Germline CDR1 MDHEN, CDR2 SYDVKM. The CDR3 is made up of 14 amino acids. V lost 3 bases to trimming and J lost 2 bases, with 11 bases between them. CDR3 in amino acids: CASSFWGSTYEQYF. The CDR3 DNA is TGTGCCAGCAGTTTTTGGGGCAGTACCTACGAGCAGTACTTC. The full variable domain, with the rest looked up from reference TRBV28 and TRBJ2-7, is DVKVTQSSRYLVKRTGEKVFLECVQDMDHENMFWYRQDPGLGLRLIYFSYDVKMKEKGDIPEGYSVSREKKERFSLILESASTNQTSMYLCASSFWGSTYEQYFGPGTRLTVT.

This clone has only a few counts. The gene calls are TRBV7-9 and TRBJ2-1; 7 nucleotides line up with TRBD2. Trimming at V came to 5 bases and at J to 7 bases, leaving 8 bases not matched to a gene. Germline V gene sequence: CDR1 SEHNR, CDR2 FQNEAQ (reference sequence). CDR3 size: 14 residues. CDR3 in DNA: TGTGCCAGCAGCCCTTGGGCGGGAGATAATGAGCAGTTCTTC. This sequence encodes CASSPWAGDNEQFF.

The V call is TRBV12-5, the J call TRBJ2-3; 9 bases agree with TRBD2. The germline gives CDR1 LGHNT, CDR2 FRNRAP. V was pared by 6 bases and J by 2 bases, with 9 bases of the junction left unmatched. This CDR3 contains 16 residues. CDR3 region: CASGVYSGGVTDTQYF. The CDR3 DNA follows: TGTGCTAGTGGGGTCTATAGCGGGGGAGTCACAGATACGCAGTATTTT.

The rearrangement joins TRBV2 to TRBJ1-2; 7 bases line up with TRBD1. This CDR3 comprises 14 residues. Germline values: CDR1 SNHLY, CDR2 FYNNEI. V lost 6 bases and J lost 1; bases outside the gene matches: 5. CDR3 protein: CASSRGQRNYGYTF. In DNA form, the CDR3 reads TGTGCCAGCAGCCGGGGACAGCGTAACTATGGCTACACCTTC.

This chain connects TRBV4-2 to TRBJ1-3; TRBD1 is a possible D gene (5 bases). The CDR3 has 14 residues. V was shortened by 0 bases and J by 4 bases, with 7 bases between the two germline ends. Per the germline V gene, CDR1 is LGHNA and CDR2 is YNFKEQ. CDR3 residues: CASSQDRGGNTIYF. DNA of the CDR3: TGTGCCAGCAGCCAAGATCGGGGGGGAAACACCATATATTTT.

This sequence joins TRBV29-1 and TRBJ2-3; D perhaps matches TRBD1 (6 bases). Trimming cost V 7 bases and J 4 bases, with 15 bases left between them. Germline loops: CDR1 SQVTM, CDR2 ANQGSEA. This CDR3 is 13 amino acids long. The CDR3 bases are TGCAGCGGATCATGGAACAGGGCAGATACGCAGTATTTT. It encodes CSGSWNRADTQYF.